These 5 T cell receptor beta chains came from one sample sequenced in a study of spatial heterogeneity in lung cancer. Time point denoted: sample taken at primary tumor resection. The study sequenced unsorted whole RNA from tumor, nontumor lung or frozen PBMC. MiXCR, run by TCRdb on the 5' RACE reads, gives a single entry per CDR3 protein. The data contain approximately 11,000 distinct CDR3 sequences, around 22% of them singletons. Sequencing used PBMCs, obtained at surgery. These receptor sequences come from a female donor with early-stage non-small cell lung cancer.

V and J are TRBV5-1 and TRBJ2-1; D ambiguous. V shed 0 bases and J shed 7 bases, with 11 bases lying between them. Germline V gene data show CDR1 as SGHRS and CDR2 as YFSETQ. There are 14 residues in the CDR3. CDR3 coding DNA: TGCGCCAGCAGCTTGGCCCCGCCCAAGAATGAGCAGTTCTTC. Translation gives CASSLAPPKNEQFF. Complete variable domain (other parts from reference TRBV5-1 and TRBJ2-1): KAGVTQTPRYLIKTRGQQVTLSCSPISGHRSVSWYQQTPGQGLQFLFEYFSETQRNKGNFPGRFSGRQFSNSRSEMNVSTLELGDSALYLCASSLAPPKNEQFFGPGTRLTVL.

This clonotype is medium-sized (0.01 to 0.1%) in the sample. The J gene is TRBJ2-5, the V gene TRBV20-1; TRBD2 matches 7 bases. From germline, CDR1 is DFQATT and CDR2 SNEGSKA (reference sequence). There are 14 residues in the CDR3. The J segment lost 1 base and the V segment lost 6 bases, leaving 8 bases of the junction unmatched. The CDR3 spells CSAGGRRSQETQYF. CDR3 coding DNA: TGCAGTGCGGGAGGGAGGCGGAGCCAAGAGACCCAGTACTTC.

The chain couples TRBV20-1 to TRBJ2-7; possible D gene TRBD1, 6 bases. Trimming left V 5 bases short and J 5 bases short, with 10 bases between. CDR1 is DFQATT, CDR2 SNEGSKA, per germline (reference sequence). The CDR3 runs 11 residues. In nucleotides, the CDR3 is TGCAGTGCTGGGGACAACGACGAGCAGTACTTC. Residues: CSAGDNDEQYF.

By proportion, this clonotype is medium-sized. V gene TRBV12-3 or TRBV12-4 combines with J gene TRBJ2-7; D gene uncertain. V was shortened by 3 bases and J by 2 bases, with 5 bases between the two germline ends. The CDR3 contains 12 residues. The CDR3 DNA reads TGTGCCAGCAGTTTGACTCCCTACGAGCAGTACTTC. Protein: CASSLTPYEQYF.

This clonotype was observed many times. The CDR3 bases are TGTGCCAGCAGCTTAATGGTCCCACAGGGGGCGGGTACTGAAGCTTTCTTT. Its protein is CASSLMVPQGAGTEAFF. J is TRBJ1-1 and V is TRBV7-4; 9 bases align to TRBD1. V shed 2 bases, J shed 5 bases, and the junction held 12 bases outside the gene matches. The CDR3 is 17 amino acids. Per germline, CDR1 SGHVT and CDR2 SQSDAQ.